Each of the 5 T cell receptor beta chains below was sequenced from the same sample in a study of OX40 agonist ivuxolimab in advanced cancers. The assay was immunoSEQ multiplex PCR, and TCRdb's table has in-frame clones only and misses some. Of over 85,000 clones in the sample, 90% were seen once. Specimen: CD4+ or CD8+ T cells sorted from blood, collected in a trial of the OX40 agonist ivuxolimab. The receptors were gathered from an adult with an advanced solid tumor such as melanoma, head and neck, liver or kidney cancer.

This sequence joins TRBV6-6 and TRBJ2-7; D not certain. The CDR3 is made up of 14 amino acids. V lost 2 bases and J lost 0, with 8 bases in between. CDR1 and CDR2 from the germline V gene are MNHNY and SVGAGI (reference sequence). Here the CDR3 reads CASSYGQSSYEQYF. CDR3 nucleotide sequence: TGTGCCAGCAGTTACGGGCAAAGCTCCTACGAGCAGTACTTC.

The genes are TRBV30 and TRBJ1-4; TRBD1 might be the D (5 bases). The CDR3 consists of 13 residues. With 3 bases removed from V and 3 bases from J, the gap between germline ends came to 8 bases. Germline V gives CDR1 GTSNPN, CDR2 SVGIG (reference sequence). CDR3 in DNA: TGTGCCTGGAGCGCGGGGCCTAATGAAAAACTGTTTTTT. Its translation is CAWSAGPNEKLFF.

V and J are TRBV6-1 and TRBJ2-3, with 7 bases aligning to TRBD2. Germline V gene data show CDR1 as MNHNS and CDR2 as SASEGT. V gave up 2 bases and J gave up 1 base; unmatched junction bases: 6. The CDR3 contains 16 residues. CDR3: CASSEQLAAGTDTQYF. CDR3 sequence (DNA): TGTGCCAGCAGTGAACAGCTAGCGGCGGGCACAGATACGCAGTATTTT.

The chain uses TRBV13 and TRBJ1-1; D possibly corresponds to TRBD1 (6 bases). The CDR3 totals 15 residues. V was clipped by 6 bases and J by 5 bases, with 19 bases between them. Germline assignment: CDR1 PRHDT and CDR2 FYEKMQ (reference sequence). The CDR3 here is CASSPNRDIRTEAFF. Here the CDR3 DNA reads TGTGCCAGCAGTCCCAACCGGGACATACGGACTGAAGCTTTCTTT.

The CDR3 bases are TGTGCCAGCAGCTTAGGGCCAGTCAATGAGCAGTTCTTC. Translated, it gives CASSLGPVNEQFF. The chain uses TRBV7-8 and TRBJ2-1; D gene ambiguous. V lost 1 base and J 6 bases, leaving 7 bases between the germline ends. The CDR3 sequence is 13 residues long. Germline V lookup: CDR1 SGHVS, CDR2 FQNEAQ.